Listed here are 26 T cell receptor beta chains from one sample, sequenced in a study of blood T cell repertoires in COVID-19. TCRdb's copy holds only in-frame clones and misses some; the assay was immunoSEQ multiplex PCR. The table records more than 100,000 clones, 60% to 85% of them present only once. The sequenced sample consisted of peripheral blood. These receptors were collected from a man aged 70-80 years with acute or convalescent COVID-19.

The chain combines TRBV19 with TRBJ1-6; 7 nucleotides agree with TRBD1. V dropped 5 bases and J dropped 5; count of bases not matched to a gene: 6. This CDR3 contains 15 residues. Germline V lookup: CDR1 LNHDA, CDR2 SQIVND (reference sequence). CDR3 DNA: TGTGCCAGTAGTGCAGGGGGAGTAAATAATTCACCCCTCCACTTT. Protein product: CASSAGGVNNSPLHF.

This clone has just a few counts. This sequence joins TRBV7-3 and TRBJ1-2; 7 bases line up with TRBD1. The V gene's germline CDR1 is SGHTA and CDR2 FQGTGA. V dropped 6 bases and J dropped 8; count of bases not matched to a gene: 6. This CDR3 comprises 12 residues. CDR3 sequence reads: CASSRDSNGYTF. The CDR3 region has the DNA TGTGCCAGCAGTCGGGACAGTAACGGCTACACCTTC.

The J gene is TRBJ1-6, the V gene TRBV6-2 or TRBV6-3, with 10 bases lining up with TRBD1. The J segment lost 7 bases and the V segment lost 6 bases, leaving 6 bases of the junction unmatched. The germline gives CDR1 MNHEY, CDR2 SVGEGT. The CDR3 is 15 residues long. CDR3: CASSLTGGGNSPLHF. CDR3 nucleotides: TGTGCCAGCAGCCTGACAGGGGGCGGCAATTCACCCCTCCACTTT.

V is TRBV6-6 and J is TRBJ1-3; TRBD1 matches 7 bases. The V segment lost 6 bases and the J segment 0 bases; nucleotides outside the gene matches: 5. Germline V gives CDR1 MNHNY, CDR2 SVGAGI (reference sequence). The CDR3 is 15 residues long. CDR3 in amino acids: CASSPTGDSGNTIYF. CDR3 sequence (DNA): TGTGCCAGCAGCCCTACAGGGGACTCTGGAAACACCATATATTTT.

The V call is TRBV12-3 or TRBV12-4, the J call TRBJ2-1, with D unclear. V was shortened by 3 bases and J by 14 bases, with 11 bases between the two germline ends. There are 11 residues in the CDR3. The CDR3 loop is CASSLNRSKFF. CDR3 coding DNA: TGTGCCAGCAGTTTGAATCGGTCGAAGTTCTTC.

The rearrangement links TRBV23-1 to TRBJ2-3; 13 positions match TRBD2. TRBV23-1 is filed as an ORF, its function uncertain. The CDR3 has 16 amino acids. V was pared by 9 bases and J by 6 bases, with 12 bases of the junction left unmatched. The chain's CDR3 is CARGTSGVIRGDTQYF. For the CDR3, the DNA is TGCGCCAGGGGGACTAGCGGGGTAATAAGAGGGGATACGCAGTATTTT.

This clone was detected once. The V gene is TRBV6-2 or TRBV6-3, the J gene TRBJ1-2, with TRBD1 as a possible D gene (5 bases). The CDR3 has 14 residues. Per germline, CDR1 MNHEY and CDR2 SVGEGT. V lost 4 bases and J lost 2, with 11 bases in between. The CDR3 reads CASSLQDPNYGYTF. DNA of the CDR3: TGTGCCAGCAGTTTACAGGACCCGAACTATGGCTACACCTTC.

The chain uses TRBV3-1 (or the pseudogene TRBV3-2) and TRBJ2-5; 8 nucleotides line up with TRBD1. The CDR3 has 14 amino acids. V was pared by 4 bases and J by 5 bases, with 6 bases of the junction left unmatched. CDR1 and CDR2 from the germline V gene are LGHDT and YNNKEL (reference sequence). DNA of the CDR3: TGTGCCAGCAGCCCGACAGGGGACGTTGAGACCCAGTACTTC. Amino acids: CASSPTGDVETQYF.

V is TRBV4-3 and J is TRBJ2-3; D not certain. The germline V gene encodes CDR1 LGHNA and CDR2 YSLEER. V was shortened by 1 base and J by 2 bases, with 10 bases between the two germline ends. CDR3 length: 15 residues. The CDR3 spells CASSQGDKATDTQYF. The CDR3 coding sequence is TGCGCCAGCAGCCAAGGAGACAAGGCCACAGATACGCAGTATTTT.

The V gene is TRBV7-2, the J gene TRBJ2-3; TRBD2 matches at 12 bases. V lost 5 bases to trimming and J lost 2 bases; unmatched junction nucleotides: 11. Germline V gives CDR1 SGHTA, CDR2 FQGNSA. This CDR3 is 18 amino acids long. The CDR3 is CASSVLAGGPLPTDTQYF. The CDR3, as DNA: TGTGCCAGCAGCGTACTAGCGGGGGGTCCCTTACCCACAGATACGCAGTATTTT. The complete variable domain, with remaining parts taken from reference TRBV7-2 and TRBJ2-3, reads GAGVSQSPSNKVTEKGKDVELRCDPISGHTALYWYRQSLGQGLEFLIYFQGNSAPDKSGLPSDRFSAERTGGSVSTLTIQRTQQEDSAVYLCASSVLAGGPLPTDTQYFGPGTRLTVL.

The chain links TRBV9 to TRBJ1-6; the D gene is possibly TRBD1 (5 bases). In germline, CDR1 is SGDLS, CDR2 YYNGEE. The CDR3 has 15 residues. Trimming pared 4 bases from V and 9 bases from J, leaving 17 bases between. The CDR3 sequence is CASSRGRGRGSPLHF. For the CDR3, the DNA is TGTGCCAGCAGCCGGGGGAGGGGCCGGGGTTCACCCCTCCACTTT.

The chain employs TRBV2 and TRBJ1-2, with D possibly being TRBD1 (5 bases). The V and J ends lost 2 bases and 6 bases respectively, with 10 bases between them. This CDR3 contains 13 residues. The germline gives CDR1 SNHLY, CDR2 FYNNEI. The CDR3 loop is CASSESGLDGYTF. The CDR3 DNA follows: TGTGCCAGCAGTGAATCAGGGCTCGATGGCTACACCTTC. Full variable domain (missing parts from reference TRBV2 and TRBJ1-2): EPEVTQTPSHQVTQMGQEVILRCVPISNHLYFYWYRQILGQKVEFLVSFYNNEISEKSEIFDDQFSVERPDGSNFTLKIRSTKLEDSAMYFCASSESGLDGYTFGSGTRLTVV.

V is TRBV11-3 and J is TRBJ1-2; the D gene is possibly TRBD1 (6 bases). This CDR3 comprises 14 residues. V shed 4 bases and J shed 4 bases, with 13 bases lying between them. The germline CDR1 and CDR2 sequences are SGHNT and YENEEA. CDR3 region: CASSSSGQPYGYTF. CDR3 nucleotide sequence: TGTGCCAGCAGCTCGAGTGGACAGCCCTATGGCTACACCTTC.

The chain combines TRBV5-1 with TRBJ2-2; the D is unclear. Trimming stripped 7 bases from V and 5 bases from J, with 15 bases between. The CDR3 has 14 residues. CDR1 SGHRS and CDR2 YFSETQ come from the germline V gene. CDR3 sequence reads: CASAILSGTGELFF. CDR3 nucleotide sequence: TGCGCCAGCGCAATCCTTAGTGGTACCGGGGAGCTGTTTTTT.

The genes are TRBV18 and TRBJ2-4; 11 positions agree with TRBD1. J gave up 3 bases and V 4 bases, and 8 bases lay outside the gene matches. Germline V lookup: CDR1 KGHSH, CDR2 LQKENI. The CDR3 has 17 amino acids. The CDR3 DNA sequence: TGTGCCAGCTCACGGACAGGGGGCGGATTTGACAAAAACATTCAGTACTTC. Translated, it gives CASSRTGGGFDKNIQYF.

This rearrangement joins TRBV18 to TRBJ1-1; D is unresolved. The CDR3 has 11 residues. V shed 8 bases and J shed 0 bases, with 4 bases lying between them. Germline CDR1 is KGHSH and CDR2 is LQKENI. The CDR3, as DNA: TGTGCCAGCCCCGTGAACACTGAAGCTTTCTTT. This codes for CASPVNTEAFF.

This clone was detected only once. The chain carries TRBV18 and TRBJ1-2; 7 positions match TRBD1. Per germline, CDR1 KGHSH and CDR2 LQKENI. V trimming: 3 bases; J trimming: 9 bases; junction bases outside the gene matches: 7. The CDR3 is 13 amino acids. CDR3 nucleotides: TGTGCCAGCTCACCTGGTCAGGGGGAGAGCTACACCTTC. Translation gives CASSPGQGESYTF.

The V call is TRBV3-1 (or the pseudogene TRBV3-2), the J call TRBJ1-3; D is unresolved. Germline values: CDR1 LGHDT, CDR2 YNNKEL (reference sequence). The CDR3 is made up of 15 amino acids. V dropped 1 base and J dropped 4 bases, with 11 bases sitting between them. CDR3 bases: TGTGCCAGCAGCCAAGTTCTACAAGCGGGAAACACCATATATTTT. It specifies CASSQVLQAGNTIYF.

The chain couples TRBV19 to TRBJ1-1; 8 bases are a match to TRBD1. CDR3 length: 14 amino acids. Germline loops: CDR1 LNHDA, CDR2 SQIVND (reference sequence). Germline trimming cut 1 base from V and 5 bases from J; bases unmatched to any gene: 3. The CDR3 coding sequence is TGTGCCAGTAGTATAGGGACAGGGAGGACTGAAGCTTTCTTT. It translates to CASSIGTGRTEAFF.

V is TRBV25-1 and J is TRBJ2-1; D unclear. Germline values: CDR1 MGHDK, CDR2 SYGVNS. V dropped 4 bases and J dropped 2 bases, with 6 bases sitting between them. The CDR3 sequence is 13 residues long. CDR3 sequence (DNA): TGTGCCAGCAGTGGAAGAGCCTACAATGAGCAGTTCTTC. Encoded protein: CASSGRAYNEQFF.

V and J are TRBV7-2 and TRBJ2-2; D is unresolved. V lost 6 bases to trimming and J lost 4 bases, with 9 bases between them. CDR1 is SGHTA, CDR2 FQGNSA, per germline. The CDR3 is 13 amino acids. For the CDR3, the DNA is TGTGCCAGCAGTTCGCAGTTCACCGGGGAGCTGTTTTTT. The encoded protein is CASSSQFTGELFF.

This clone was recorded a few times. The genes are TRBV20-1 and TRBJ1-1; maybe TRBD1 (5 bases). V was shortened by 7 bases and J by 3 bases, with 9 bases between the two germline ends. This CDR3 comprises 11 residues. CDR1 and CDR2 (germline): DFQATT, SNEGSKA (reference sequence). CDR3 sequence: CSGGGDTEAFF. For the CDR3, the DNA is TGCAGTGGTGGAGGGGACACTGAAGCTTTCTTT.

The chain carries TRBV19 and TRBJ1-2; D unresolved. The CDR3 length is 14 residues. Per germline, CDR1 LNHDA and CDR2 SQIVND (reference sequence). V was clipped by 1 base and J by 4 bases, with 10 bases between them. The CDR3 sequence: CASSIGSGGYGYTF. The CDR3 coding sequence is TGTGCCAGTAGTATAGGCTCAGGAGGCTATGGCTACACCTTC.

The J gene is TRBJ1-2, the V gene TRBV19, with no clear D. The CDR3 is made up of 14 amino acids. V gave up 1 base and J gave up 0 bases, with 6 bases separating them. Germline assignment: CDR1 LNHDA and CDR2 SQIVND (reference sequence). CDR3 sequence: CASSIGQSNYGYTF. In nucleotides, the CDR3 is TGTGCCAGTAGTATAGGGCAATCTAACTATGGCTACACCTTC. Using reference TRBV19 and TRBJ1-2 for the parts outside the CDR3, the full variable domain is DGGITQSPKYLFRKEGQNVTLSCEQNLNHDAMYWYRQDPGQGLRLIYYSQIVNDFQKGDIAEGYSVSREKKESFPLTVTSAQKNPTAFYLCASSIGQSNYGYTFGSGTRLTVV.

This chain connects TRBV6-2 or TRBV6-3 to TRBJ1-6; the D gene is possibly TRBD1 (5 bases). With 5 bases removed from V and 10 bases from J, the gap between germline ends came to 18 bases. This CDR3 has 15 residues. Germline CDR1 is MNHEY and CDR2 is SVGEGT. Here the CDR3 reads CASSTGARIESPLHF. The CDR3 DNA reads TGTGCCAGCAGTACTGGGGCGAGAATAGAATCACCCCTCCACTTT.

CDR3 in DNA: TGTGCCAGCAGCTTCGAAGGGGGTGAAGCTTTCTTT. Translating it yields CASSFEGGEAFF. V and J are TRBV7-9 and TRBJ1-1; tentatively, D is TRBD1 (6 bases). Between the trimmed V and J ends, which lost 3 bases and 7 bases, there was a span of 9 bases. This CDR3 comprises 12 residues. Germline V gene lookup returns CDR1 SEHNR and CDR2 FQNEAQ (reference sequence).